This T cell receptor (beta chain) was sequenced for a study of T cells expressing NK-cell markers (dated by TCRdb to about 2020). Some background on the complete study: TCR beta-chain repertoires were profiled in sorted CD3+CD56+NKG2C+, CD3+CD56+NKG2C- and CD3+CD56-NKG2C+ T-cell subsets from about 8 donors. Among the eight sequenced donors, only one was HCMV-seronegative, while the other seven were HCMV-seropositive. The eight sequenced donors were randomly selected healthy volunteers, three men and five women. Sequencing of the libraries produced 2 x 150 bp reads on Illumina HiSeq 2000/2500, MiSeq or NextSeq. Study-wide conclusions, independent of this receptor: In more than five donors, the dominant CD3+CD56+NKG2C+ clonotypes were found to rank among the top 10 CD8+ clonotypes and to make up about 1.0-7.5% of CD8+ T cells. Whether the expanded NKG2C-expressing T cell clones were specific for HCMV antigens remained unclear. Those dominant clonotypes were again the most abundant among CD3+CD56-NKG2C+ cells in a handful of donors, at roughly 28.3-65%.

Per the germline V gene, SGHTA is the CDR1 and FQGNSA is the CDR2. Spanning cysteine to phenylalanine, the CDR3 consists of 15 amino acids. DNA is not on record. HCMV-specific IgG was detected in serum with a commercial ELISA kit to determine HCMV serostatus. Peripheral blood mononuclear cells were isolated from blood by Ficoll density gradient centrifugation. Concerning this clonotype itself: Its recognized antigen is unknown.

The sequencer listed for this sample is Illumina HiSeq 2000. The TCR beta cDNA libraries were made using 5'RACE template switching, a step that added both a universal primer site and unique molecular identifiers. cDNA synthesis was primed from the TCR beta constant segment, followed by two successive PCR amplification steps. From the authors' description of their analysis: MIGEC was used to demultiplex reads and group the reads by UMI, and MiTCR was used to assemble and quantify clonotypes. To exclude erroneous sequences, only TCR cDNA sequences supported by at least two reads were retained. The tcR package was used for downstream repertoire analysis, and clonotypes were matched across fractions by CDR3 nucleotide sequence plus V segment. VDJmatch was used to annotate antigen specificity against VDJdb, with one amino acid substitution in CDR3 permitted. TCRdb reprocessed the reads and assigns one entry to each CDR3 protein sequence, leaving out DNA. These V and J calls derive from TCRdb rather than the authors' analysis. The table for this sample lists a few hundred thousand distinct CDR3 sequences. The top ten hold about 0.39% of the sample.

The clonotype was recovered from a man younger than 35 in good health. Donor details come from another sample of the same person, matched by shared clones. Recombination linked TRBV7-2 to TRBJ1-6; TCRdb picks TRBD1, but there is no DNA to check that call. Source material: blood T cells: a sorted CD56 or NKG2C T cell subset, CD4+ or CD8+ T cells, or bulk PBMC T cells (not recorded which). CDR3 loop: CASSFGGRSNSGLHF.